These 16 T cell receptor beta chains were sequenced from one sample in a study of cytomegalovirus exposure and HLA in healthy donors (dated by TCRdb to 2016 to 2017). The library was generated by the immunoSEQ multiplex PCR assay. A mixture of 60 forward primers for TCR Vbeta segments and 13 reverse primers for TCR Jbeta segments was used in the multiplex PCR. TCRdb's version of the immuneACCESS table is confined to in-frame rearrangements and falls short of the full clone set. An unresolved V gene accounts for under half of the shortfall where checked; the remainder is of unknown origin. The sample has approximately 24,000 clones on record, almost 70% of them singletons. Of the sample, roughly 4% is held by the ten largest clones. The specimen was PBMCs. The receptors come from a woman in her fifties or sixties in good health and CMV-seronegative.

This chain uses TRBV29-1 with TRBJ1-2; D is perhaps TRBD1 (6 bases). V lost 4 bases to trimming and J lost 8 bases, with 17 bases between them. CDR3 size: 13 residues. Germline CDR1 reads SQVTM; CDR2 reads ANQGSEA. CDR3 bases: TGCAGCGTTGCCTCCGGGACACCGGGGGGCTACACCTTC. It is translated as CSVASGTPGGYTF. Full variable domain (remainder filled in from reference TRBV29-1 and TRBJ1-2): SAVISQKPSRDICQRGTSLTIQCQVDSQVTMMFWYRQQPGQSLTLIATANQGSEATYESGFVIDKFPISRPNLTFSTLTVSNMSPEDSSIYLCSVASGTPGGYTFGSGTRLTVV.

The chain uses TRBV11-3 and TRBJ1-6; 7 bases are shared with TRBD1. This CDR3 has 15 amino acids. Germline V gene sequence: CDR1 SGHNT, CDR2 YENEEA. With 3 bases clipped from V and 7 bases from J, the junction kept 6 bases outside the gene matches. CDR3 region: CASSFSTGRNSPLHF. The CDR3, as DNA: TGTGCCAGCAGCTTCTCGACAGGGAGGAATTCACCCCTCCACTTT. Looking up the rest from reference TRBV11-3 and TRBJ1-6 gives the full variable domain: EAGVVQSPRYKIIEKKQPVAFWCNPISGHNTLYWYLQNLGQGPELLIRYENEEAVDDSQLPKDRFSAERLKGVDSTLKIQPAELGDSAVYLCASSFSTGRNSPLHFGNGTRLTVT.

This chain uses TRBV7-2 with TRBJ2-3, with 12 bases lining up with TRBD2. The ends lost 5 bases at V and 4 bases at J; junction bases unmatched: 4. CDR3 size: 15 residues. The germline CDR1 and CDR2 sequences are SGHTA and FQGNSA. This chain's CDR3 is CASSRSSGRADTQYF. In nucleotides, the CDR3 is TGTGCCAGCAGCCGGTCTAGCGGGAGGGCAGATACGCAGTATTTT.

The CDR3, as DNA: TGTGCCAGCAGCACCTCTAGCGGGAGTATGTACGAGCAGTACTTC. Protein: CASSTSSGSMYEQYF. The chain links TRBV11-1 to TRBJ2-7; 10 bases fit TRBD2. The germline gives CDR1 SGHAT, CDR2 FQDESV (reference sequence). The CDR3 spans 15 residues. Trimming cost V 5 bases and J 4 bases; bases outside gene matches: 8.

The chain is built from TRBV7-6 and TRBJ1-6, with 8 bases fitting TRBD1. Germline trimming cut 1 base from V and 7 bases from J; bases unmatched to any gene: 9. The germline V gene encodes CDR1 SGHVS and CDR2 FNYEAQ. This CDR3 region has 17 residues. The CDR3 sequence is CASSLEGQGARNSPLHF. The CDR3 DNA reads TGTGCCAGCAGCTTAGAAGGGCAGGGGGCAAGGAATTCACCCCTCCACTTT.

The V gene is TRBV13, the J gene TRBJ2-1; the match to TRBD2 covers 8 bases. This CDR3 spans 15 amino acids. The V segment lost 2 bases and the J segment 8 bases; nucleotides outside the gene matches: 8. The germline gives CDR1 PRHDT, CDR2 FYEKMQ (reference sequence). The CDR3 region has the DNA TGTGCCAGCAGCTTAATGACTAGCGAAGGCCATGAGCAGTTCTTC. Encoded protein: CASSLMTSEGHEQFF.

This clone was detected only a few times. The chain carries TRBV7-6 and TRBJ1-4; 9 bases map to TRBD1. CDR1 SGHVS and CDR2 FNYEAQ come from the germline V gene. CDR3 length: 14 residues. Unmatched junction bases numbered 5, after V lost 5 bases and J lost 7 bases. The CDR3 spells CASSPDRGGEKLFF. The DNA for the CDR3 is TGTGCCAGCAGCCCGGACAGGGGAGGTGAAAAACTGTTTTTT.

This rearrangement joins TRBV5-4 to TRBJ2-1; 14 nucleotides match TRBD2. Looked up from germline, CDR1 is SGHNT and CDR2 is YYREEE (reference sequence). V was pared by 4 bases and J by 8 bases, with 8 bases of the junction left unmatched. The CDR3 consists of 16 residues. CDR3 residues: CASSDGTSGSLDEQFF. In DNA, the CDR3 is TGTGCCAGCAGCGACGGGACTAGCGGGAGTTTGGATGAGCAGTTCTTC.

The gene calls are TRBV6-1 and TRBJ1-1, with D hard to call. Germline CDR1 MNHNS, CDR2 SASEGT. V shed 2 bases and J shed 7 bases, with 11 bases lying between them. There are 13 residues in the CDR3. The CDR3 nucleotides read TGTGCCAGCAGTGAACGATCCACGGGTGAAGCTTTCTTT. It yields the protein CASSERSTGEAFF.

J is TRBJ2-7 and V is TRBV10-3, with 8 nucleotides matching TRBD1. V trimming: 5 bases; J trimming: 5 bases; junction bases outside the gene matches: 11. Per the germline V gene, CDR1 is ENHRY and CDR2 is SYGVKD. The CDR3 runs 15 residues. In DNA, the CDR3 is TGTGCCATCAGTCCCAGCGGACAGGGTAGGGACGAGCAGTACTTC. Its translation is CAISPSGQGRDEQYF.

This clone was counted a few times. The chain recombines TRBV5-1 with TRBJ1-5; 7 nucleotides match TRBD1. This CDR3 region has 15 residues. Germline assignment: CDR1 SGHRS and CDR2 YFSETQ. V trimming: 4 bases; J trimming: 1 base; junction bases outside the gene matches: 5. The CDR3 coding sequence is TGCGCCAGCAGCGTAGGGGGCTCCAGCAATCAGCCCCAGCATTTT. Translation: CASSVGGSSNQPQHF.

The DNA of the CDR3 is TGTGCCAGCAAAAGGGGCGCGAAGACTGAAGCTTTCTTT. This translates into CASKRGAKTEAFF. The rearrangement uses TRBV25-1 and TRBJ1-1; TRBD1 might be the D (5 bases). Trimming shortened V by 7 bases and J by 5 bases, and 14 bases separated the two germline ends. The CDR3 length is 13 residues. The V gene's germline CDR1 is MGHDK and CDR2 SYGVNS.

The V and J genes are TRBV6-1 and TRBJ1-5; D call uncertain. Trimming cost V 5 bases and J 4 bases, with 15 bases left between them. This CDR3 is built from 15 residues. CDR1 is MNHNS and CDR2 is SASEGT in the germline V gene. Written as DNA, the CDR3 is TGTGCCAGCAGTATAACGCTGATAGCAAATCAGCCCCAGCATTTT. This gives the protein CASSITLIANQPQHF.

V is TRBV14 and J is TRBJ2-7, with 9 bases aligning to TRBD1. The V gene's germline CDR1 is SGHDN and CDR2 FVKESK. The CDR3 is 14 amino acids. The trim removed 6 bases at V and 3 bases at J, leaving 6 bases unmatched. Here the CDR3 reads CASSRTGGGYEQYF. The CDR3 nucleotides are TGTGCCAGCAGTCGAACAGGGGGCGGCTACGAGCAGTACTTC.

CDR3 DNA: TGCAGCGTTGTGGCGGGAGGCGGATGGAATGAGCAGTTCTTC. As protein: CSVVAGGGWNEQFF. The chain employs TRBV29-1 and TRBJ2-1, with 8 bases lining up with TRBD2. This CDR3 comprises 14 residues. V gave up 4 bases and J gave up 7 bases; unmatched junction bases: 9. Germline lookup yields CDR1 SQVTM and CDR2 ANQGSEA.

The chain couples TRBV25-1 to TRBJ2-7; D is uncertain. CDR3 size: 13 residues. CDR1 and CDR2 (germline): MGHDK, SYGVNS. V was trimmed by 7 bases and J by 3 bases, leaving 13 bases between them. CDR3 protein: CASTPESSYEQYF. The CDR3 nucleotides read TGTGCCAGCACCCCCGAATCCAGCTACGAGCAGTACTTC.